The TCR beta chain described here comes from a study of shared clonotypes between healthy human individuals. General study points: Naive CD4 clonotypes were shared across a handful of donors at roughly 5.3%.

This clone came up once. Its specificity is not known. The CDR3 length is 12 residues. The germline V gene has CDR1 MNHEY and CDR2 SVGAGI. Trimming stripped 7 bases from V and 4 bases from J, with 9 bases between. Original analysis: Without quality scores, immunoSEQ junctional reads could not be filtered like full-length reads. The protocol was immunoSEQ multiplex PCR, while the TCRdb copy is restricted to in-frame clones and leaves out a portion. The D gene and trimming were derived from the DNA, and the V and J assignments and clone size from that table. The sample gives about 1.1 million clones, 70% to 80% of which show up once; roughly 0.62% is in the top ten.

The sample consisted of memory CD4+ T cells from PBMCs. Subset meaning: CD45RA-negative fraction. This chain uses TRBV6-5 with TRBJ2-3, with D tentatively TRBD1 (5 bases). The sequence came from a man between 18 and 35 years old in good health. Some clones in this sample may be carry-over from other donors' samples. CDR3 nucleotides: TGTGCCAGCAAGGGGAAAGCAGATACGCAGTATTTT. Encoded protein: CASKGKADTQYF.